Below, 4 T cell receptor beta chains from the same sample are listed, as sequenced in a study of Ad26.COV2.S vaccination and SARS-CoV-2 variants. TCRdb's copy holds only in-frame clones and misses some; the assay was immunoSEQ multiplex PCR. The sample yields some 500,000 clones, 80% to 90% seen once. Treatment reported: some 20 received Ad26.COV2.S at low or high dose, single or two shots; several received placebo; per-sample allocation not given. Each sample was drawn 63 days after the first injection (of vaccine or placebo). The sample was peripheral blood, taken in a trial of Ad26.COV2.S vaccine versus placebo. The receptors come from a person between 18 and 59 years old who received the Ad26.COV2.S COVID-19 vaccine or a placebo.

The rearrangement uses TRBV3-1 (or the pseudogene TRBV3-2) and TRBJ2-2; no firm D call. The CDR3 runs 13 residues. Germline assignment: CDR1 LGHDT and CDR2 YNNKEL (reference sequence). The ends were cut back, 4 bases at V and 6 bases at J, with 9 bases in the middle. In DNA form, the CDR3 reads TGTGCCAGCAGCCCAAACTGGGCCGGGGAGCTGTTTTTT. This translates into CASSPNWAGELFF.

CDR3 sequence (DNA): TGTGCCAGCACCGCCGGAGATACGCAGTATTTT. Protein product: CASTAGDTQYF. The chain combines TRBV7-9 with TRBJ2-3; D is undetermined. The CDR3 runs to 11 residues. Germline loops: CDR1 SEHNR, CDR2 FQNEAQ (reference sequence). Trimming took 7 bases from V and 5 from J, leaving 7 bases between them.

The chain couples TRBV28 to TRBJ2-1; 13 bases map to TRBD2. V was clipped by 6 bases and J by 5 bases; unmatched bases: 4. Looked up from germline, CDR1 is MDHEN and CDR2 is SYDVKM. There are 15 residues in the CDR3. In DNA form, the CDR3 reads TGTGCCAGCAGACCCGGGACTAGCGGGGACAATGAGCAGTTCTTC. Amino acid sequence: CASRPGTSGDNEQFF.

V and J are TRBV4-3 and TRBJ2-2; no clear D gene. The CDR3 has 17 amino acids. Germline V gives CDR1 LGHNA, CDR2 YSLEER. Trimming removed 0 bases from V and 4 bases from J, with 15 bases in between. The CDR3 DNA is TGCGCCAGCAGCCAAGATTGGAGTATTCGCGTCACCGGGGAGCTGTTTTTT. It yields the protein CASSQDWSIRVTGELFF.